A selection of T cell receptor beta chains follows, all from one sample in a study of T cell responses to AZD1222 COVID-19 vaccine. The protocol was immunoSEQ multiplex PCR, while the TCRdb copy is restricted to in-frame clones and leaves out a portion. The sample carries just under 100,000 clones, more than 70% recorded once. This specimen consisted of peripheral blood, obtained on day 0 of AZD1222 vaccination. These receptors were taken from an adult in good health. CDR3s leave out the opening cysteine and the closing phenylalanine or tryptophan.

TRBV3-1/TRBV3-2 | ASSQEREPRDWGETQY
TRBV19 | ASSIDRGAANEKLF
TRBV7-8 | ASSYRFANTGELF
TRBV5-1 | ASSLDQGRAF
TRBV19 | ASSRQPNTEAF
TRBV7-9 | ASSAYTSGGWGEQF
TRBV4-1 | ASSLGLIREGEKLF
TRBV18 | ASSPSVGQMNTEAF
TRBV9 | ASSVGSILSSYEQY
TRBV5-5 | ASSLVRYNEQF
TRBV9 | ASSVGGLKNEKLF
TRBV28 | ASSFPSLDEVHEQF
TRBV4-3 | ASSQGARTDTQY
TRBV5-6 | ASSASGGLNTEAF
TRBV19 | ASSILGNTEAF
TRBV28 | ASSLLQGTYGYT
TRBV15 | ATSRDTRGRDWPEKLF
TRBV3-1/TRBV3-2 | ASSPRPYGTDTQY